The entry below gives a single T cell receptor (beta chain) sequence along with its context. Its specificity is not known. Primers for the PCR totalled 60 Vbeta and 13 Jbeta. Libraries were prepared by immunoSEQ multiplex PCR; TCRdb keeps only in-frame clonotypes and omits some of them. The sample includes some 120,000 clones, 74% of them seen just once. This sample was included in a study of cytomegalovirus exposure and HLA in healthy donors. Regarding the study as a whole: Later analysis identified several of the most significant clusters that appeared linked to common viral pathogens.

The sequence derives from a human donor in good health. The sequenced sample consisted of PBMCs.

The DNA of the CDR3 is TGTGCCAGTAGTCTCCCGACAGGAAACACTGAAGCTTTCTTT. Its protein product is CASSLPTGNTEAFF. The V call is TRBV19, the J call TRBJ1-1; D perhaps matches TRBD1 (6 bases). There are 14 residues in the CDR3. Trimming removed 5 bases from V and 2 bases from J, with 12 bases in between. Germline lookup yields CDR1 LNHDA and CDR2 SQIVND (reference sequence).